The 26 T cell receptor beta chains below all came from one sample that was sequenced in a study of multiple sclerosis patients with progressive multifocal leukoencephalopathy. The assay was immunoSEQ multiplex PCR, and TCRdb's table has in-frame clones only and misses some. Here the sample spans some 30,000 clones, 85% to 90% being singletons. Described time point: before natalizumab initiation. The sequenced sample consisted of PBMCs. These receptors were collected from a human donor with multiple sclerosis.

The chain combines TRBV4-2 with TRBJ2-7, with D perhaps TRBD1 (6 bases). The germline CDR1 and CDR2 sequences are LGHNA and YNFKEQ. Trimming removed 2 bases at V and 3 bases at J, with 11 bases between. The CDR3 totals 14 residues. DNA for the CDR3: TGTGCCAGCAGCCAAAACAGGGAAAGCTACGAGCAGTACTTC. Protein product: CASSQNRESYEQYF.

This clone came up once. The chain links TRBV11-2 to TRBJ1-2; no clear D. The CDR3 contains 11 residues. Germline V lookup: CDR1 SGHAT, CDR2 FQNNGV. The CDR3 loop is CAVDGNYGYTF. The DNA of the CDR3 is TGTGCGGTGGACGGTAACTATGGCTACACCTTC.

The chain carries TRBV29-1 and TRBJ2-1; D remains ambiguous. The V end lost 6 bases, the J end lost 16 bases, and 19 bases lay between the germline ends. CDR1 is SQVTM, CDR2 ANQGSEA, per germline. The CDR3 has 11 residues. In DNA, the CDR3 is TGCAGCGTGGGGATAGTGGCCCTTATATTCTTC. This codes for CSVGIVALIFF.

The chain carries TRBV27 and TRBJ2-6; D is uncertain. The CDR3 is 14 residues long. Germline V gene sequence: CDR1 MNHEY, CDR2 SMNVEV (reference sequence). Trimming removed 5 bases from V and 0 bases from J, with 5 bases in between. The CDR3 DNA is TGTGCCAGCAGTATGAACTCTGGGGCCAACGTCCTGACTTTC. Its translation: CASSMNSGANVLTF.

The chain has TRBV28 and TRBJ1-6, with TRBD1 as a possible D gene (5 bases). Between the trimmed V and J ends, which lost 8 bases and 5 bases, there was a span of 10 bases. CDR3 length: 13 amino acids. Germline CDR1 reads MDHEN; CDR2 reads SYDVKM. The CDR3 coding sequence is TGTGCCAGCGCGGACACTAATAATTCACCCCTCCACTTT. Encoded protein: CASADTNNSPLHF.

This chain links TRBV19 with TRBJ2-7; TRBD1 matches at 9 bases. The CDR3 runs to 14 residues. Trimming at V came to 6 bases and at J to 2 bases, leaving 5 bases not matched to a gene. CDR1 is LNHDA, CDR2 SQIVND, per germline (reference sequence). Written as DNA, the CDR3 is TGTGCCAGTAGGGCCGGGACAGGGCCCTACGAGCAGTACTTC. It translates to CASRAGTGPYEQYF.

The chain couples TRBV7-9 to TRBJ2-3, with 10 bases fitting TRBD2. The CDR3 has 17 amino acids. Germline CDR1 reads SEHNR; CDR2 reads FQNEAQ (reference sequence). Unmatched junction bases numbered 5, after V lost 0 bases and J lost 2 bases. CDR3 sequence (DNA): TGTGCCAGCAGCTTAGCTTTACTAGCGGGGTTCACAGATACGCAGTATTTT. Its protein product is CASSLALLAGFTDTQYF.

CDR3 residues: CASRTDVLTF. The CDR3 nucleotides read TGTGCCAGCAGGACAGACGTCCTGACTTTC. This sequence joins TRBV2 and TRBJ2-6; a weak D match, TRBD1 (5 bases). There are 10 residues in the CDR3. Germline V gene sequence: CDR1 SNHLY, CDR2 FYNNEI. The V gene lost 6 bases and the J gene lost 11 bases, with 5 bases spanning the gap.

The V call is TRBV28, the J call TRBJ2-1, with 8 bases matching TRBD2. The CDR3 covers 18 residues. Germline CDR1 and CDR2: MDHEN and SYDVKM. V was clipped by 6 bases and J by 5 bases; unmatched bases: 18. The CDR3: CASRRNPPGTRPDNEQFF. The DNA for the CDR3 is TGTGCCAGCAGGCGCAACCCGCCGGGGACTAGGCCCGACAATGAGCAGTTCTTC.

The chain couples TRBV5-1 to TRBJ2-3, with unresolved D. Germline CDR1 reads SGHRS; CDR2 reads YFSETQ. The CDR3 loop spans 15 amino acids. V shed 0 bases and J shed 6 bases, with 14 bases lying between them. CDR3 sequence (DNA): TGCGCCAGCAGCTTGGTGTACACGGATATGGATACGCAGTATTTT. This translates into CASSLVYTDMDTQYF.

V gene TRBV19 combines with J gene TRBJ1-5, with 7 bases identical to TRBD1. J gave up 4 bases and V 6 bases, and 12 bases lay outside the gene matches. The CDR3 sequence is 16 residues long. Germline values: CDR1 LNHDA, CDR2 SQIVND (reference sequence). The DNA for the CDR3 is TGTGCCAGTAGCCCTAAACCGGACAGGACGAATCAGCCCCAGCATTTT. It translates to CASSPKPDRTNQPQHF.

The chain recombines TRBV7-9 with TRBJ1-5; tentative D call: TRBD1 (5 bases). CDR1 and CDR2 (germline): SEHNR, FQNEAQ (reference sequence). The V and J ends lost 5 bases and 4 bases respectively, with 12 bases between them. The CDR3 loop spans 14 amino acids. The chain's CDR3 is CASSRDGLNQPQHF. CDR3 coding DNA: TGTGCCAGCAGCCGGGACGGTTTAAATCAGCCCCAGCATTTT.

In regard to this clone: At one end the junction does not follow the germline gene, possibly because of a read error. The chain carries TRBV9 and TRBJ2-5; D remains unclear. Per the germline V gene, CDR1 is SGDLS and CDR2 is YYNGEE. CDR3 length: 12 amino acids. CDR3 bases: TGTGCCAGCAGCGACCAAAAAGAGGCCCAGTACTTC. As protein: CASSDQKEAQYF.

This chain links TRBV6-1 with TRBJ2-7; maybe TRBD1 (6 bases). Between the trimmed V and J ends, which lost 3 bases and 0 bases, there was a span of 9 bases. The CDR3 runs to 14 residues. Germline V gene data show CDR1 as MNHNS and CDR2 as SASEGT. The CDR3 region is CASSEGDTSYEQYF. DNA of the CDR3: TGTGCCAGCAGTGAGGGGGACACCTCCTACGAGCAGTACTTC.

The count of this clone is one. The chain has TRBV7-2 and TRBJ2-5; weak D call: TRBD1 (6 bases). This CDR3 is built from 16 residues. CDR1 is SGHTA and CDR2 is FQGNSA in the germline V gene. Trimming took 0 bases from V and 1 from J, leaving 12 bases between them. The CDR3 nucleotides are TGTGCCAGCAGCTTAGCAAAAGGGACATCCCAAGAGACCCAGTACTTC. It codes for CASSLAKGTSQETQYF.

The sample holds one count of this clone. The chain has TRBV11-2 and TRBJ2-3; D is uncertain. Looked up from germline, CDR1 is SGHAT and CDR2 is FQNNGV. The ends were cut back, 2 bases at V and 4 bases at J, with 10 bases in the middle. The CDR3 loop spans 14 amino acids. The CDR3 DNA follows: TGTGCCAGCAGCTTAAGTTCAGCGCCAGATACGCAGTATTTT. Protein: CASSLSSAPDTQYF.

This chain uses TRBV20-1 with TRBJ1-2, with D hard to call. The CDR3 is 10 amino acids. Germline assignment: CDR1 DFQATT and CDR2 SNEGSKA (reference sequence). The germline V and J ends were trimmed by 5 bases and 4 bases, with 5 bases remaining between them. For the CDR3, the DNA is TGCAGTGCTCGGTCCTATGGCTACACCTTC. This translates into CSARSYGYTF.

This clone was seen a few times. The V gene is TRBV6-1, the J gene TRBJ2-7; a weak D match, TRBD2 (7 bases). Germline V CDR1 and CDR2: MNHNS, SASEGT. Trimming removed 3 bases at V and 2 bases at J, with 14 bases between. The CDR3 is 15 amino acids. This CDR3 is CASSEGGSGAYEQYF. DNA of the CDR3: TGTGCCAGCAGTGAGGGGGGGTCAGGGGCCTACGAGCAGTACTTC.

This chain joins TRBV21-1 and TRBJ1-2. TRBV21-1 is a known pseudogene. This CDR3 is 12 amino acids long. The CDR3, as DNA: TGTGCCAGCAACCGACCCACCTATGGCTACGCCTTC. Protein product: CASNRPTYGYAF.

This clone was recorded a few times. The V gene is TRBV4-3, the J gene TRBJ2-3, with 8 bases lining up with TRBD2. CDR1 is LGHNA and CDR2 is YSLEER in the germline V gene. CDR3 length equals 18 residues. V shed 0 bases and J 6 bases; nucleotides not matched to a gene: 14. The chain's CDR3 is CASSQDQSGTRPADTQYF. The CDR3 nucleotides are TGCGCCAGCAGCCAAGATCAAAGTGGGACTAGGCCGGCGGATACGCAGTATTTT.

This chain uses TRBV15 with TRBJ2-7; 9 bases agree with TRBD1. The ends lost 0 bases at V and 6 bases at J; junction bases unmatched: 9. Per the germline V gene, CDR1 is LNHNV and CDR2 is YYDKDF (reference sequence). The CDR3 contains 16 residues. The DNA for the CDR3 is TGTGCCACCAGCAGAGATCGGGGGACAGGGAGTTCCGAGCAGTACTTC. As protein: CATSRDRGTGSSEQYF.

The chain carries TRBV10-3 and TRBJ1-2; 7 positions agree with TRBD1. Trimming at V came to 9 bases and at J to 5 bases, leaving 9 bases not matched to a gene. The CDR3 runs to 13 residues. Germline-derived CDR1 and CDR2 are ENHRY and SYGVKD. CDR3 sequence: CAIYGQEDYGYTF. CDR3 coding DNA: TGTGCCATTTACGGACAGGAGGATTATGGCTACACCTTC.

This chain links TRBV10-3 with TRBJ1-2; D is ambiguous. The germline gives CDR1 ENHRY, CDR2 SYGVKD. The ends were cut back, 7 bases at V and 4 bases at J, with 16 bases in the middle. CDR3 size: 14 residues. Here the CDR3 DNA reads TGTGCCATCACACCCCGACGAGAATCCTATGGCTACACCTTC. It translates to CAITPRRESYGYTF.

CDR3 protein: CASSPRQSSGNTIYF. As DNA, the CDR3 is TGTGCCAGCAGCCCTAGGCAGAGCTCTGGAAACACCATATATTTT. The chain has TRBV9 and TRBJ1-3, with unresolved D. The CDR3 has 15 residues. Trimming took off 4 bases at V and 0 bases at J, with 11 bases between the two ends. Looked up from germline, CDR1 is SGDLS and CDR2 is YYNGEE.

V usage is TRBV7-2 and J usage is TRBJ1-2, with 7 bases aligning to TRBD1. The CDR3 extends over 14 amino acids. V was clipped by 5 bases and J by 2 bases; unmatched bases: 5. In germline, CDR1 is SGHTA, CDR2 FQGNSA. The CDR3: CASSRQGQNYGYTF. CDR3 in DNA: TGTGCCAGCAGCCGACAGGGACAGAACTATGGCTACACCTTC.

The chain employs TRBV11-2 and TRBJ1-4; 8 bases fit TRBD1. The CDR3 runs to 15 residues. Looked up from germline, CDR1 is SGHAT and CDR2 is FQNNGV. V shed 5 bases, J shed 0 bases, and the junction held 2 bases outside the gene matches. Here the CDR3 DNA reads TGTGCCAGCAGCAGGACAGGGTCAACTAATGAAAAACTGTTTTTT. This gives the protein CASSRTGSTNEKLFF.